This passage covers 18 T cell receptor beta chains from one sample sequenced in a study of T-cell reconstitution after alpha-beta-depleted transplantation in children. Preparation of the TCRbeta library was carried out with unique molecular identifiers. TCRdb re-called the PCR reads through MiXCR, storing one row per CDR3 protein. Counted here are 45,000 to 55,000 distinct CDR3 sequences, about 9.3% occurring once; the ten biggest clones make up roughly 28%. Sequenced material: PBMCs, mostly from graft donor cells, taken 60 days after TCRalphabeta/CD19-depleted stem cell transplant. These receptors originate from a male patient between 2 and 10 years old who had a stem cell transplant for chronic granulomatous disease, so the T cells may come from the graft donor.

This clonotype was seen a single time. Likely a read error: the CDR3 ends without its conserved phenylalanine or tryptophan. Because the CDR3's place on the DNA is in doubt, the DNA is left out and the CDR3 is given as listed by TCRdb. V gene TRBV2 combines with J gene TRBJ2-1; the table names TRBD2, a call not compared with the DNA. The CDR3 is made up of 14 amino acids, end residues included. The germline gives CDR1 SNHLY, CDR2 FYNNEI. The CDR3 region is CASSRTSGRTPQVL.

At least ten counts were recorded for this clonotype. The chain uses TRBV28 and TRBJ1-4; D is ambiguous. The CDR3 has 13 amino acids. Looked up from germline, CDR1 is MDHEN and CDR2 is SYDVKM. V was pared by 3 bases and J by 3 bases, with 5 bases between. The CDR3 loop reads CASSFDANEKLFF. As DNA, the CDR3 is TGTGCCAGCAGTTTTGATGCTAATGAAAAACTGTTTTTT.

This clonotype came up a few times. The chain joins TRBV4-2 to TRBJ2-7; the D gene is possibly TRBD1 (6 bases). The germline gives CDR1 LGHNA, CDR2 YNFKEQ. The CDR3 runs 17 residues. The V end was cut by 1 base, the J end by 1 base, with 17 bases between. In DNA form, the CDR3 reads TGTGCCAGCAGCCAAGTGGGGGACGGGACACGATCCTACGAGCAGTACTTC. It yields the protein CASSQVGDGTRSYEQYF.

This clonotype was recorded a few times. This sequence joins TRBV10-3 and TRBJ2-7, with a tentative D call TRBD1 (6 bases). Germline V CDR1 and CDR2: ENHRY, SYGVKD. The length of the CDR3 is 14 residues. The V and J ends lost 4 bases and 2 bases respectively, with 12 bases between them. Written as DNA, the CDR3 is TGTGCCATCAGTGTTGACAGGCCTCCCTACGAGCAGTACTTC. Translated, it gives CAISVDRPPYEQYF.

This clonotype was observed at least ten times. The chain is built from TRBV20-1 and TRBJ2-4, with a weak D call TRBD1 (7 bases). The CDR3 is 15 amino acids. Germline V gives CDR1 DFQATT, CDR2 SNEGSKA (reference sequence). V was shortened by 2 bases and J by 7 bases, with 18 bases between the two germline ends. The CDR3 nucleotides are TGCAGTGCTAGACTACCAGGGGGAGGATATAACATTCAGTACTTC. It specifies CSARLPGGGYNIQYF.

This clonotype was counted many times. The chain uses TRBV7-2 and TRBJ2-6, with TRBD1 identical over 8 bases. Germline V gene lookup returns CDR1 SGHTA and CDR2 FQGNSA. The junction had 4 bases not matched to a gene; V was cut back by 6 bases and J by 0 bases. The CDR3 is 16 amino acids. In nucleotides, the CDR3 is TGTGCCAGCAGGAGGACAGGGTCCTCTGGGGCCAACGTCCTGACTTTC. This sequence encodes CASRRTGSSGANVLTF.

Remarks on this clonotype: One junction end does not reproduce the germline sequence, and a read error may be involved. The chain is built from TRBV6-5 and TRBJ2-1, with 7 nucleotides matching TRBD2. Germline V lookup: CDR1 MNHEY, CDR2 SVGAGI. The CDR3 runs to 16 residues. CDR3 protein: CASSYGVAGVGMEQLF. The CDR3, as DNA: TGTGCCAGCAGTTACGGTGTCGCGGGAGTCGGGATGGAGCAGCTCTTC.

This clonotype was picked up many times. The rearrangement links TRBV2 to TRBJ1-6; D gene unclear. Germline CDR1 reads SNHLY; CDR2 reads FYNNEI. This CDR3 region has 15 residues. V was trimmed by 7 bases and J by 6 bases, leaving 16 bases between them. The CDR3 here is CASKGVKGINSPLHF. The CDR3 coding sequence is TGTGCCAGCAAAGGCGTGAAAGGGATTAATTCACCCCTCCACTTT.

This clonotype was detected many times. The rearrangement links TRBV19 to TRBJ1-5; 8 bases are a match to TRBD1. J lost 2 bases, V lost 7 bases, and 16 bases had no gene match. The CDR3 runs to 18 residues. Germline CDR1 and CDR2: LNHDA and SQIVND (reference sequence). This CDR3 reads CASTSRWSGGGGNQPQHF. CDR3 in DNA: TGTGCCAGTACCTCGAGATGGTCAGGGGGCGGCGGCAATCAGCCCCAGCATTTT. The complete variable domain, with remaining parts taken from reference TRBV19 and TRBJ1-5, reads DGGITQSPKYLFRKEGQNVTLSCEQNLNHDAMYWYRQDPGQGLRLIYYSQIVNDFQKGDIAEGYSVSREKKESFPLTVTSAQKNPTAFYLCASTSRWSGGGGNQPQHFGDGTRLSIL.

This clonotype occurred many times. The J gene is TRBJ2-3, the V gene TRBV20-1; D possibly corresponds to TRBD2 (6 bases). In germline, CDR1 is DFQATT, CDR2 SNEGSKA (reference sequence). V lost 3 bases to trimming and J lost 6 bases, with 19 bases between them. CDR3 length: 15 amino acids. The CDR3 nucleotides are TGCAGTGCTAGGACCGGGACTCGGGATAGGGATACGCAGTATTTT. It translates to CSARTGTRDRDTQYF.

The J gene is TRBJ2-7, the V gene TRBV3-1, with D possibly matching TRBD2 (5 bases). V gave up 0 bases and J gave up 11 bases, with 17 bases separating them. This CDR3 spans 14 amino acids. Germline values: CDR1 LGHDT, CDR2 YNNKEL (reference sequence). Here the CDR3 DNA reads TGTGCCAGCAGCCAAGAAGCGGTTCGAGGGAAAGAGTACTTC. Translating it yields CASSQEAVRGKEYF.

In this sample, this clonotype turned up many times. J is TRBJ2-2 and V is TRBV7-9, with a weak D call TRBD2 (5 bases). Looked up from germline, CDR1 is SEHNR and CDR2 is FQNEAQ (reference sequence). The germline V and J ends were trimmed by 2 bases and 4 bases, with 17 bases remaining between them. The CDR3 covers 17 residues. CDR3 sequence: CASSLFRGVTPTGELFF. DNA of the CDR3: TGTGCCAGCAGCTTATTCCGGGGAGTTACTCCCACCGGGGAGCTGTTTTTT.

The chain recombines TRBV20-1 with TRBJ2-3, with 15 positions matching TRBD2. Trimming took 6 bases from V and 3 from J; bases not matched to a gene: 7. Per germline, CDR1 DFQATT and CDR2 SNEGSKA (reference sequence). The CDR3 length is 16 residues. The CDR3 loop reads CSARGLAGGETDTQYF. The CDR3 DNA is TGCAGTGCGCGGGGACTAGCGGGAGGAGAGACAGATACGCAGTATTTT.

On this clonotype itself: This clone may be a read error of a much larger clone one base away. This rearrangement joins TRBV5-6 to TRBJ2-2; D call uncertain. Trimming pared 7 bases from V and 7 bases from J, leaving 17 bases between. The germline gives CDR1 SGHDT, CDR2 YYEEEE. The CDR3 contains 14 residues. The CDR3 DNA sequence: TGTGCCAGCTGCTACACAACGGATGTCGGGGAGCTGTTTTTT. Protein: CASCYTTDVGELFF.

This clonotype came up many times. Here the CDR3 DNA reads TGCAGTGCTAGAGATGGACAGGGGGACTACAATGAGCAGTTCTTC. Translation gives CSARDGQGDYNEQFF. The chain joins TRBV20-1 to TRBJ2-1; TRBD1 matches at 10 bases. In germline, CDR1 is DFQATT, CDR2 SNEGSKA (reference sequence). The CDR3 spans 15 residues. With V trimmed by 0 bases and J by 3 bases, 2 bases remained unmatched.

This clonotype has at least ten counts. The gene calls are TRBV11-2 and TRBJ2-1; D gene uncertain. V shed 4 bases and J shed 5 bases, with 3 bases lying between them. Germline V gene lookup returns CDR1 SGHAT and CDR2 FQNNGV. This CDR3 is built from 11 residues. CDR3 residues: CASSWHNEQFF. The CDR3 DNA reads TGTGCCAGCAGCTGGCACAATGAGCAGTTCTTC.

Ten or more counts support this clonotype. The V call is TRBV11-2, the J call TRBJ2-3; D is uncertain. This CDR3 is built from 15 residues. Trimming pared 1 base from V and 3 bases from J, leaving 11 bases between. From germline, CDR1 is SGHAT and CDR2 FQNNGV. CDR3 amino acids: CASSLGILGTDTQYF. CDR3 sequence (DNA): TGTGCCAGCAGCTTAGGGATTCTGGGGACAGATACGCAGTATTTT.

This clonotype showed up just a few times. CDR3 coding DNA: TGTGCCAGCAAGAAAGCGGGAGATTCAGATACGCAGTATTTT. Translated: CASKKAGDSDTQYF. J is TRBJ2-3 and V is TRBV28; TRBD2 aligns across 8 bases. J was trimmed by 4 bases and V by 7 bases; bases with no gene match: 7. Per germline, CDR1 MDHEN and CDR2 SYDVKM. This CDR3 has 14 residues.